Here is one TCR beta chain with its context. This specimen belongs to a study of blood T cell repertoires in COVID-19. Looking at the study overall: Specimens from acute and convalescent COVID-19 originated in the United States, Italy and Spain. Nucleic acid was either cDNA or gDNA, and it came from T cells, B-cell-depleted T cells, or PBMCs.

Seattle enrolled patients during active infection and tracked them longitudinally. Under the authors' procedure: For nucleated cells, counts were estimated from reference gene primer amplification. Clones were read by immunoSEQ multiplex PCR, and TCRdb kept only the in-frame ones, dropping some. The DNA was the basis for D and trimming; V, J and clone size are from that table. This sample has approximately 300,000 clones, with around nine tenths found just once. What was sequenced was peripheral blood. This sequence originates from a woman aged 25 to 39 with COVID-19, enrolled during active disease.

CDR3 sequence (DNA): TGTGCCAGCAGCTCCACTAGCGGGAGCTCCTACGAGCAGTACTTC. Translated, it gives CASSSTSGSSYEQYF. This chain connects TRBV7-3 to TRBJ2-7, with 11 nucleotides matching TRBD2. Germline CDR1 reads SGHTA; CDR2 reads FQGTGA. The CDR3 totals 15 residues. With V trimmed by 4 bases and J by 0 bases, 2 bases remained unmatched.